These T cell receptor beta chains were read from a single sample in a study of patients and donors after allogeneic stem cell transplantation. TCRdb re-called the RT-PCR reads with MiXCR, one entry per CDR3 protein. Of about 230,000 distinct CDR3 sequences in the sample, around 14% were seen once. The sequenced material came from blood, either unsorted or a sorted T cell fraction (not recorded which). These receptor sequences come from a human donor who was either an allogeneic HSCT recipient or a stem cell or donor lymphocyte infusion donor (not recorded which). It is not recorded whose cells these are; they may come from a transplant donor. Each CDR3 is given with its conserved first and last residue. The D gene is left open where the match is weak. Clone size is given for some rows only: seen once, a few or many times, or a class if the clone is expanded.

size	J	V	D	CDR3
few	TRBJ2-7	TRBV12-3/TRBV12-4	.	CASSRVAIFGGEQYF
many	TRBJ2-7	TRBV5-1	.	CASNAQGGGEQYF
few	TRBJ2-1	TRBV12-3/TRBV12-4	.	CASSPQGLSEQFF
few	TRBJ2-7	TRBV20-1	.	CSAQRDNSYEQYF
many	TRBJ2-5	TRBV20-1	.	CSAREMLGVRPGTQYF
few	TRBJ1-5	TRBV19	TRBD1	CASSIVGQGAINQPQHF
few	TRBJ1-5	TRBV19	.	CASSISGSQPQHF
.	TRBJ2-7	TRBV29-1	.	CSAAFSYEQYF
few	TRBJ1-4	TRBV3-1	.	CASSPGLREKLFF
many	TRBJ1-2	TRBV29-1	.	CSVAGGPNYGYTF
.	TRBJ2-7	TRBV28	.	CASSPPPWGFYEQYF
many	TRBJ2-7	TRBV28	.	CASRTEVGEQYF
many	TRBJ2-1	TRBV20-1	.	CSAPDSYNEQFF
few	TRBJ2-2	TRBV12-3/TRBV12-4	.	CASRKLEAGELFF
many	TRBJ1-3	TRBV6-5	.	CASSYFTGGSGNTIYF
.	TRBJ2-3	TRBV19	.	CASSIREDHTDTQYF
many	TRBJ1-1	TRBV6-4	.	CASSDSEYTEAFF
many	TRBJ2-2	TRBV20-1	TRBD2	CSASRASGGATGELFF
few	TRBJ2-1	TRBV9	TRBD1	CASSARQGNTYNEQFF
many	TRBJ2-1	TRBV7-8	.	CASSSTRKGSNEQFF
few	TRBJ1-4	TRBV6-5	.	CASSYRPGTNEKLFF
many	TRBJ2-1	TRBV19	.	CASSTLGTPDYNEQFF
many	TRBJ2-7	TRBV6-1	TRBD1	CASRPLPQGTPLEQYF
few	TRBJ1-2	TRBV5-1	TRBD1	CASSLETGTGLGYGYTF
few	TRBJ2-3	TRBV20-1	TRBD2	CSASHRTLTSGTDTQYF
many	TRBJ1-4	TRBV20-1	.	CSARRDGINEKLFF
many	TRBJ2-1	TRBV3-1	.	CASSQTSPNEQFF
many	TRBJ2-3	TRBV11-2	.	CASSLNGGTDTQYF
few	TRBJ2-2	TRBV3-1	.	CASSREQGYTGELFF
.	TRBJ2-1	TRBV18	.	CASSPRTAQYNEQFF
.	TRBJ2-3	TRBV20-1	TRBD2	CSARSSGGNTDTQYF
.	TRBJ2-7	TRBV20-1	TRBD1	CSARSGTGLPHEQYF
.	TRBJ2-3	TRBV6-2/TRBV6-3	.	CASRRPQDTQYF
.	TRBJ2-3	TRBV7-9	.	CASSLAGLDTQYF
many	TRBJ1-1	TRBV5-1	.	CASSPRENTEAFF
many	TRBJ1-5	TRBV10-3	.	CAISPVGNQPQHF
few	TRBJ2-7	TRBV29-1	.	CSVGPGQGLREQYF
.	TRBJ2-3	TRBV5-4	.	CASSSDLTSTDTQYF
.	TRBJ1-5	TRBV19	.	CASGRLDSNQPQHF
few	TRBJ2-3	TRBV7-9	.	CASSLGATSTDTQYF
.	TRBJ2-5	TRBV24-1	.	CATSDQLGGAKETQYF
few	TRBJ2-1	TRBV11-2	TRBD2	CASSFLAGLAGARSSYNEQFF